This passage covers 3 T cell receptor beta chains from one sample sequenced in a study of T cells after yellow fever vaccination. TCRdb itself ran the 5' RACE reads through MiXCR, one entry per CDR3 protein. The repertoire holds some 100,000 distinct CDR3 sequences, with approximately 7.1% as singletons. This specimen was CD4+ T cells sorted from PBMCs, taken about 49 days after the first yellow fever vaccination. Receptors were obtained from a man younger than 35 who received the YFV17D yellow fever vaccine.

V gene TRBV4-1 combines with J gene TRBJ2-1; 11 bases fit TRBD2. V was pared by 1 base and J by 5 bases, with 13 bases of the junction left unmatched. Germline CDR1 reads MGHRA; CDR2 reads YSYEKL. CDR3 length: 19 residues. DNA of the CDR3: TGCGCCAGCAGCCAAGCCCCGGGGGTAGCGGGGGGGCCCGACAATGAGCAGTTCTTC. Translation gives CASSQAPGVAGGPDNEQFF.

This clonotype came up a few times. CDR3 loop: CASARTGEPGELFF. For the CDR3, the DNA is TGTGCCAGTGCTCGGACAGGCGAACCCGGGGAGCTGTTTTTT. This sequence joins TRBV19 and TRBJ2-2, with 7 bases fitting TRBD1. Germline lookup yields CDR1 LNHDA and CDR2 SQIVND (reference sequence). This CDR3 comprises 14 residues. The ends lost 8 bases at V and 6 bases at J; junction bases unmatched: 9. Full variable domain (outside the CDR3, taken from reference TRBV19 and TRBJ2-2): DGGITQSPKYLFRKEGQNVTLSCEQNLNHDAMYWYRQDPGQGLRLIYYSQIVNDFQKGDIAEGYSVSREKKESFPLTVTSAQKNPTAFYLCASARTGEPGELFFGEGSRLTVL.

This clonotype was recorded at least ten times. V is TRBV20-1 and J is TRBJ2-7; TRBD1 is a possible D gene (5 bases). The CDR3 is 15 residues long. Germline V gene data show CDR1 as DFQATT and CDR2 as SNEGSKA (reference sequence). V lost 0 bases to trimming and J lost 1 base, with 13 bases between them. The CDR3 is CSARDQQASSYEQYV. CDR3 nucleotide sequence: TGCAGTGCTAGAGATCAACAGGCCTCATCCTACGAGCAGTACGTC.